This entry lists 2 T cell receptor beta chains sequenced from one sample in a study of T cell responses to AZD1222 COVID-19 vaccine (dated by TCRdb to about 2021). The time point label here, explained by the study, means: baseline before first vaccination. Library preparation used the immunoSEQ multiplex PCR assay. Sourced from immuneACCESS, this table was stored by TCRdb with only in-frame sequences that have V and J called. A share of the clones is absent; for the studies checked, an unresolved V gene accounts for under half, and the remainder has no known explanation. The sample contains over 100,000 clones, around 94% of them found a single time. The ten top clones hold under 7.5% of the sample. Specimen: peripheral blood, collected on day 0 of AZD1222 vaccination. The source is an adult in good health.

The chain couples TRBV15 to TRBJ2-5; 16 nucleotides match TRBD2. The CDR3 length is 17 residues. V gave up 3 bases and J gave up 5 bases; unmatched junction bases: 6. The V gene's germline CDR1 is LNHNV and CDR2 YYDKDF (reference sequence). CDR3 sequence reads: CATSRGTSGRDWETQYF. DNA for the CDR3: TGTGCCACCAGCAGGGGGACTAGCGGGAGGGATTGGGAGACCCAGTACTTC.

This chain uses TRBV18 with TRBJ1-5; no reliable D call. V gave up 6 bases and J gave up 6 bases, with 18 bases separating them. The CDR3 totals 15 residues. CDR1 is KGHSH and CDR2 is LQKENI in the germline V gene. The CDR3 is CASSPDALAGQPQHF. In DNA form, the CDR3 reads TGTGCCAGCTCCCCTGACGCCCTGGCGGGTCAGCCCCAGCATTTT.